This T cell receptor beta chain originates from a study of T-cell reconstitution after alpha-beta-depleted transplantation in children. Preparation of the TCRbeta library was carried out with unique molecular identifiers. TCRdb re-called the PCR reads through MiXCR, storing one row per CDR3 protein. The sample includes hundreds of thousands of distinct CDR3 sequences, more than 10% of them seen just once. There are 14 residues in the CDR3. V was pared by 6 bases and J by 5 bases, with 17 bases between. The V gene's germline CDR1 is MDHEN and CDR2 SYDVKM. This clonotype appeared many times. This chain uses TRBV28 with TRBJ2-7; D not certain. The source is a human donor who donated a stem cell graft to a child with acute lymphoblastic leukemia. The sample here was PBMCs from the stem cell graft donor, taken from the stem cell graft. Written as DNA, the CDR3 is TGTGCCAGCAGCCCGGCCTCGGACGTCGACGAGCAGTACTTC. Its translation: CASSPASDVDEQYF.